Presented here are 15 T cell receptor beta chains from one specimen sequenced in a study of blood T cell repertoires in COVID-19. Some clones are missing from TCRdb's copy, which holds only in-frame ones; the method was immunoSEQ multiplex PCR. The sample includes about 95,000 clones, about four fifths seen only once; the top ten take around 4.7%. Specimen: peripheral blood. Every receptor here comes from a man older than 75 with COVID-19, enrolled during active disease.

The chain carries TRBV2 and TRBJ1-5, with D uncertain. V gave up 4 bases and J gave up 4 bases, with 5 bases separating them. This CDR3 region has 12 residues. The germline gives CDR1 SNHLY, CDR2 FYNNEI. The CDR3 bases are TGTGCCAGCAGTGCCGGTAATCAGCCCCAGCATTTT. This gives the protein CASSAGNQPQHF.

V usage is TRBV4-1 and J usage is TRBJ2-5; D perhaps matches TRBD2 (5 bases). The germline CDR1 and CDR2 sequences are MGHRA and YSYEKL. V lost 1 base and J lost 4, with 13 bases in between. The CDR3 loop spans 15 amino acids. CDR3 DNA: TGCGCCAGCAGCCAAGGTTACGGGGTTGCAGAGACCCAGTACTTC. It yields the protein CASSQGYGVAETQYF.

Only one count was recorded for this clone. V gene TRBV4-3 combines with J gene TRBJ1-1, with D perhaps matching TRBD1 (5 bases). This CDR3 spans 15 amino acids. Germline lookup yields CDR1 LGHNA and CDR2 YSLEER. Trimming shortened V by 0 bases and J by 2 bases, and 10 bases separated the two germline ends. The chain's CDR3 is CASSQDGGLNTEAFF. The CDR3 DNA follows: TGCGCCAGCAGCCAAGATGGGGGACTCAACACTGAAGCTTTCTTT.

This clone was seen a few times. This chain connects TRBV30 to TRBJ2-7; 9 positions match TRBD1. This CDR3 is built from 13 residues. Trimming at V came to 2 bases and at J to 2 bases, leaving 1 base not matched to a gene. Germline assignment: CDR1 GTSNPN and CDR2 SVGIG (reference sequence). The CDR3 nucleotides are TGTGCCTGGAGTAGGACAGGGGCCTACGAGCAGTACTTC. Its protein is CAWSRTGAYEQYF.

Turning to this clone: Other DNA sequences in this sample translate to the same CDR3. CDR3 in DNA: TGCGCCAGCAGCTTGGCAGGGGGCGGTAACTATGGCTACACCTTC. Residues: CASSLAGGGNYGYTF. The chain uses TRBV5-1 and TRBJ1-2; 8 bases map to TRBD1. The length of the CDR3 is 15 residues. V was pared by 0 bases and J by 1 base, with 2 bases of the junction left unmatched. The germline CDR1 and CDR2 sequences are SGHRS and YFSETQ.

The V and J genes are TRBV3-1 (or the pseudogene TRBV3-2) and TRBJ2-7, with D perhaps TRBD1 (6 bases). V lost 1 base to trimming and J lost 1 base, with 20 bases between them. Germline V gives CDR1 LGHDT, CDR2 YNNKEL (reference sequence). The CDR3 consists of 18 residues. The CDR3 nucleotides read TGTGCCAGCAGCCAAGCTAACCCTGGTACAGGGTGGTCCTACGAGCAGTACTTC. Protein sequence: CASSQANPGTGWSYEQYF.

This chain joins TRBV10-1 and TRBJ1-3, with D possibly matching TRBD1 (6 bases). The germline V and J ends were trimmed by 5 bases and 0 bases, with 11 bases remaining between them. The CDR3 contains 15 residues. Germline V lookup: CDR1 WNHNN, CDR2 SYGVQD (reference sequence). The CDR3 DNA reads TGCGCCAGCAGTCCCGACAGGAGCTCTGGAAACACCATATATTTT. This sequence encodes CASSPDRSSGNTIYF.

This clone has just one count. V is TRBV6-1 and J is TRBJ2-7; 8 bases are shared with TRBD1. The V segment lost 3 bases and the J segment 4 bases; nucleotides outside the gene matches: 2. The CDR3 totals 13 residues. Germline V CDR1 and CDR2: MNHNS, SASEGT. The CDR3 nucleotides are TGTGCCAGCAGTGAGACAGGGGCATACGAGCAGTACTTC. This codes for CASSETGAYEQYF.

The rearrangement joins TRBV28 to TRBJ1-6; no clear D. V dropped 7 bases and J dropped 7 bases, with 11 bases sitting between them. The V gene's germline CDR1 is MDHEN and CDR2 SYDVKM. The CDR3 runs 13 residues. CDR3 amino acids: CASMVVRNSPLHF. Here the CDR3 DNA reads TGTGCCAGCATGGTGGTGAGGAATTCACCCCTCCACTTT. Full variable domain (remainder filled in from reference TRBV28 and TRBJ1-6): DVKVTQSSRYLVKRTGEKVFLECVQDMDHENMFWYRQDPGLGLRLIYFSYDVKMKEKGDIPEGYSVSREKKERFSLILESASTNQTSMYLCASMVVRNSPLHFGNGTRLTVT.

V gene TRBV5-1 combines with J gene TRBJ2-7, with TRBD2 matching over 9 bases. This CDR3 spans 16 amino acids. Germline V gives CDR1 SGHRS, CDR2 YFSETQ. Trimming removed 0 bases from V and 4 bases from J; junction bases left unmatched: 8. The CDR3 bases are TGCGCCAGCAGCTTGGAGGGGGCTAGCGGGGTTTACGAGCAGTACTTC. It codes for CASSLEGASGVYEQYF. Full variable domain (rest looked up from reference TRBV5-1 and TRBJ2-7): KAGVTQTPRYLIKTRGQQVTLSCSPISGHRSVSWYQQTPGQGLQFLFEYFSETQRNKGNFPGRFSGRQFSNSRSEMNVSTLELGDSALYLCASSLEGASGVYEQYFGPGTRLTVT.

The genes are TRBV6-2 or TRBV6-3 and TRBJ1-2, with TRBD1 identical over 8 bases. There are 14 residues in the CDR3. J was trimmed by 3 bases and V by 4 bases; bases with no gene match: 4. Looked up from germline, CDR1 is MNHEY and CDR2 is SVGEGT. The CDR3 DNA follows: TGTGCCAGCAGTTTGTTACAGGGGGACTATGGCTACACCTTC. This encodes CASSLLQGDYGYTF.

J is TRBJ2-7 and V is TRBV3-1 (or the pseudogene TRBV3-2), with TRBD2 matching 9 bases. After removal of 2 bases from V and 1 base from J, the junction contained 6 bases not matched to a gene. Germline values: CDR1 LGHDT, CDR2 YNNKEL (reference sequence). The CDR3 runs to 16 residues. CDR3: CASSQISGSGSYEQYF. The CDR3 DNA sequence: TGTGCCAGCAGCCAAATTAGCGGGAGTGGGTCCTACGAGCAGTACTTC.

The chain employs TRBV11-3 and TRBJ2-1, with TRBD1 as a possible D gene (6 bases). Per the germline V gene, CDR1 is SGHNT and CDR2 is YENEEA. V was clipped by 2 bases and J by 4 bases, with 12 bases between them. This CDR3 spans 15 amino acids. As DNA, the CDR3 is TGTGCCAGCAGCTTATCCCCTACAGGGTACAATGAGCAGTTCTTC. It translates to CASSLSPTGYNEQFF.

This chain uses TRBV24-1 with TRBJ2-1; D perhaps matches TRBD2 (6 bases). Germline CDR1 and CDR2: KGHDR and SFDVKD. This CDR3 comprises 13 residues. The V gene lost 9 bases and the J gene lost 5 bases, with 13 bases spanning the gap. The CDR3 DNA is TGTGCCACCGGAGGGCCCTTGCACAATGAGCAGTTCTTC. Its protein product is CATGGPLHNEQFF.

The chain employs TRBV30 and TRBJ2-2, with D tentatively TRBD2 (6 bases). Germline CDR1 reads GTSNPN; CDR2 reads SVGIG (reference sequence). The CDR3 is 15 amino acids. The V gene lost 6 bases and the J gene lost 4 bases, with 18 bases spanning the gap. CDR3 coding DNA: TGTGCCTGCCCCCGCCCGGAGCGGGTCACCGGGGAGCTGTTTTTT. Translating gives CACPRPERVTGELFF.